This T cell receptor (beta chain) is from a study of blood T cell repertoires in COVID-19. CDR1 is GTSNPN, CDR2 SVGIG, per germline (reference sequence). V was pared by 0 bases and J by 7 bases, with 15 bases between. This CDR3 is built from 14 residues. This clone was observed once. Original processing methods: Amplification of reference gene primers was used by the study to estimate nucleated cell counts. Profiling relied on immunoSEQ multiplex PCR, and the TCRdb table lists in-frame clones only, not all of them. Clonal size and the V and J genes are those of that table, whereas D and trimming came from the DNA. The profile shows 200,000 to 250,000 clones, roughly nine tenths of them singletons.

The receptor's source is a woman aged 45 to 65 with acute or convalescent COVID-19. Sequences were obtained from peripheral blood. V usage is TRBV30 and J usage is TRBJ1-2; the D is unclear. CDR3 DNA: TGTGCCTGGAGTGTAACCAGAGTGGGCAGTGGCTACACCTTC. Translation gives CAWSVTRVGSGYTF.